Listed here are 32 T cell receptor beta chains from one sample, sequenced in a study of radiation and T cells in renal cell carcinoma. Clones were read by immunoSEQ multiplex PCR, and TCRdb kept only the in-frame ones, dropping some. Counted here are fewer than 30,000 clones, 81% occurring once; the ten biggest clones make up approximately 33%. The time point denotes: blood 2 weeks post-SBRT. As to treatment: 15 Gy SBRT to primary tumor, nephrectomy 4 weeks later. Sequenced here: blood, sampled from a patient whose treatment included radiotherapy and nephrectomy. The receptor set was obtained from a man in his sixties with renal cell carcinoma.

The V call is TRBV2, the J call TRBJ1-6; no definite D call. Germline V gene sequence: CDR1 SNHLY, CDR2 FYNNEI. Trimming stripped 7 bases from V and 7 bases from J, with 11 bases between. The CDR3 has 13 amino acids. CDR3 region: CASTGEGNSPLHF. CDR3 nucleotide sequence: TGTGCCAGCACCGGTGAAGGGAATTCACCCCTCCACTTT.

The chain couples TRBV6-5 to TRBJ1-1; perhaps TRBD1 as D (6 bases). Trimming stripped 2 bases from V and 4 bases from J, with 14 bases between. CDR1 is MNHEY, CDR2 SVGAGI, per germline. This CDR3 contains 15 residues. CDR3 region: CASSYRSTGGTEAFF. The CDR3 bases are TGTGCCAGCAGTTACAGATCGACAGGCGGCACTGAAGCTTTCTTT.

The chain couples TRBV30 to TRBJ2-7; the match to TRBD1 covers 10 bases. Germline V gene sequence: CDR1 GTSNPN, CDR2 SVGIG (reference sequence). The CDR3 has 15 amino acids. The V gene end was trimmed by 3 bases and the J gene end by 0 bases; junction bases not matched to a gene: 5. CDR3 sequence reads: CAWSIGTGVSYEQYF. The DNA for the CDR3 is TGTGCCTGGAGCATAGGGACAGGGGTCTCCTACGAGCAGTACTTC.

V gene TRBV5-4 combines with J gene TRBJ1-1; 7 bases are shared with TRBD1. Germline V lookup: CDR1 SGHNT, CDR2 YYREEE (reference sequence). CDR3 length equals 17 residues. After removal of 4 bases from V and 4 bases from J, the junction contained 16 bases not matched to a gene. CDR3 DNA sequence: TGTGCCAGCAGCCCCCGGGGGGAAGGGGGCCACTTCACTGAAGCTTTCTTT. This gives the protein CASSPRGEGGHFTEAFF.

V usage is TRBV4-3 and J usage is TRBJ2-2; D may be TRBD2 (5 bases). Germline loops: CDR1 LGHNA, CDR2 YSLEER. Trimming stripped 2 bases from V and 1 base from J, with 20 bases between. The CDR3 has 19 residues. CDR3 in DNA: TGCGCCAGCAGCCAAAATTTGCTCTGGGCTAGCTTGAACACCGGGGAGCTGTTTTTT. It yields the protein CASSQNLLWASLNTGELFF.

Comment on this clone: The sample holds other DNA sequences that translate to the same CDR3. The chain couples TRBV5-1 to TRBJ1-1; the D is unclear. The V gene's germline CDR1 is SGHRS and CDR2 YFSETQ. Trimming removed 0 bases at V and 1 base at J, with 4 bases between. The CDR3 covers 13 residues. The CDR3 nucleotides are TGCGCCAGCAGCTTGGATAGGAACACTGAAGCTTTCTTT. Translation: CASSLDRNTEAFF.

The chain uses TRBV7-2 and TRBJ2-3, with D uncertain. CDR3 size: 13 residues. The V end lost 1 base, the J end lost 2 bases, and 4 bases lay between the germline ends. Looked up from germline, CDR1 is SGHTA and CDR2 is FQGNSA. The CDR3: CASSLEVTDTQYF. As DNA, the CDR3 is TGTGCCAGCAGCTTAGAAGTCACAGATACGCAGTATTTT. Drawing the rest from reference TRBV7-2 and TRBJ2-3, the complete variable domain is GAGVSQSPSNKVTEKGKDVELRCDPISGHTALYWYRQSLGQGLEFLIYFQGNSAPDKSGLPSDRFSAERTGGSVSTLTIQRTQQEDSAVYLCASSLEVTDTQYFGPGTRLTVL.

This chain uses TRBV5-1 with TRBJ2-1, with a tentative D call TRBD2 (6 bases). Germline V CDR1 and CDR2: SGHRS, YFSETQ. Trimming cost V 5 bases and J 1 base, with 16 bases left between them. CDR3 size: 16 residues. CDR3 sequence: CASSPGSGVSYNEQFF. The CDR3, as DNA: TGCGCCAGCAGTCCCGGTAGCGGCGTATCCTACAATGAGCAGTTCTTC.

With respect to this clone: Other DNA variants within this sample encode the same CDR3. This chain uses TRBV5-4 with TRBJ1-5; D gene uncertain. This CDR3 region has 14 residues. Germline loops: CDR1 SGHNT, CDR2 YYREEE (reference sequence). The V and J ends lost 0 bases and 1 base respectively, with 5 bases between them. CDR3 coding DNA: TGTGCCAGCAGCTTGGATCTGAGCAATCAGCCCCAGCATTTT. It yields the protein CASSLDLSNQPQHF.

The genes are TRBV11-3 and TRBJ2-2; D possibly corresponds to TRBD1 (5 bases). Germline V gene data show CDR1 as SGHNT and CDR2 as YENEEA. V gave up 5 bases and J gave up 0 bases, with 13 bases separating them. The CDR3 covers 16 residues. The CDR3 DNA reads as TGTGCCAGCAGCACTCGACAGAGCGCGAACACCGGGGAGCTGTTTTTT. Its protein is CASSTRQSANTGELFF.

This chain uses TRBV30 with TRBJ2-3; D gene uncertain. The V end was cut by 0 bases, the J end by 4 bases, with 8 bases between. This CDR3 is built from 13 residues. Per the germline V gene, CDR1 is GTSNPN and CDR2 is SVGIG (reference sequence). This chain's CDR3 is CAWSVHSADTQYF. CDR3 in DNA: TGTGCCTGGAGTGTACATTCGGCAGATACGCAGTATTTT.

The rearrangement joins TRBV7-9 to TRBJ2-7, with D perhaps given as TRBD1 or TRBD2 (6 bases each). The length of the CDR3 is 14 residues. V was cut by 1 base and J by 4 bases, with 11 bases left in between. CDR1 is SEHNR, CDR2 FQNEAQ, per germline (reference sequence). DNA of the CDR3: TGTGCCAGCAGCTTAGAAGGGGGGCGGTACGAGCAGTACTTC. Its protein is CASSLEGGRYEQYF. The complete variable domain, with remaining parts taken from reference TRBV7-9 and TRBJ2-7, reads DTGVSQNPRHKITKRGQNVTFRCDPISEHNRLYWYRQTLGQGPEFLTYFQNEAQLEKSRLLSDRFSAERPKGSFSTLEIQRTEQGDSAMYLCASSLEGGRYEQYFGPGTRLTVT.

This clone was observed a handful of times. The gene calls are TRBV19 and TRBJ1-5; 10 bases are a match to TRBD1. CDR1 is LNHDA and CDR2 is SQIVND in the germline V gene (reference sequence). The junction had 11 bases not matched to a gene; V was cut back by 5 bases and J by 7 bases. The CDR3 loop spans 16 amino acids. DNA for the CDR3: TGTGCCAGTAGTCCCCCGGGACAGGGGTTCAAACAGCCCCAGCATTTT. Its translation is CASSPPGQGFKQPQHF.

The V call is TRBV10-3, the J call TRBJ2-7; weak D call: TRBD2 (5 bases). CDR1 and CDR2 (germline): ENHRY, SYGVKD. Between the trimmed V and J ends, which lost 6 bases and 7 bases, there was a span of 13 bases. The CDR3 is 12 amino acids. CDR3 in amino acids: CAISPGRGEQYF. CDR3 nucleotide sequence: TGTGCCATCAGCCCAGGTCGGGGTGAGCAGTACTTC.

J is TRBJ2-1 and V is TRBV10-3, with 8 bases aligning to TRBD2. Germline CDR1 is ENHRY and CDR2 is SYGVKD. CDR3 size: 15 residues. V was clipped by 2 bases and J by 9 bases; unmatched bases: 9. CDR3 sequence reads: CAISETSGLGGEQFF. The CDR3 DNA follows: TGTGCCATCAGTGAGACTTCGGGACTAGGTGGTGAGCAGTTCTTC.

This chain joins TRBV14 and TRBJ1-1, with unresolved D. Trimming shortened V by 4 bases and J by 3 bases, and 9 bases separated the two germline ends. Germline loops: CDR1 SGHDN, CDR2 FVKESK. The CDR3 has 13 amino acids. The CDR3 spells CASSRERYTEAFF. CDR3 nucleotides: TGTGCCAGCAGCCGAGAGAGGTACACTGAAGCTTTCTTT.

The chain combines TRBV5-6 with TRBJ2-5; D unclear. V lost 0 bases and J 2 bases, leaving 8 bases between the germline ends. The CDR3 runs 14 residues. Germline CDR1 is SGHDT and CDR2 is YYEEEE. The DNA of the CDR3 is TGTGCCAGCAGCTTGGGCGGTACTCAAGAGACCCAGTACTTC. Its protein is CASSLGGTQETQYF.

In the case of this clone: At one end, the junction sequence differs from germline, possibly due to a read error. This chain links TRBV7-7 with TRBJ2-2; TRBD2 agrees at 10 bases. The CDR3 sequence is 15 residues long. Per the germline V gene, CDR1 is SSHAT and CDR2 is FNYEAQ (reference sequence). In nucleotides, the CDR3 is TGTGCTAGCAGACCTAGCGGGAGGAACACCGGGGAGCTGTTTTTT. Amino acid sequence: CASRPSGRNTGELFF.

The chain couples TRBV7-2 to TRBJ1-2; a possible D gene is TRBD1 (6 bases). The CDR3 is 13 residues long. The V end was cut by 3 bases, the J end by 8 bases, with 13 bases between. Looked up from germline, CDR1 is SGHTA and CDR2 is FQGNSA. The CDR3 coding sequence is TGTGCCAGCAGCTTTTGGGGGGGCCAGGGCTACACCTTC. Amino acid sequence: CASSFWGGQGYTF.

The chain carries TRBV19 and TRBJ2-1, with D unresolved. The V gene lost 2 bases and the J gene lost 12 bases, with 8 bases spanning the gap. Germline CDR1 and CDR2: LNHDA and SQIVND (reference sequence). The CDR3 has 11 amino acids. Here the CDR3 reads CASSIRERQFF. The DNA of the CDR3 is TGTGCCAGTAGTATAAGGGAAAGGCAGTTCTTC.

The chain joins TRBV5-5 to TRBJ1-2; D is perhaps TRBD1 (5 bases). There are 14 residues in the CDR3. Germline CDR1 and CDR2: SGHKS and YYEKEE (reference sequence). V lost 0 bases to trimming and J lost 4 bases, with 10 bases between them. CDR3 in amino acids: CASSLEGNPYGYTF. CDR3 bases: TGTGCCAGCAGCTTGGAGGGGAATCCCTATGGCTACACCTTC. Looking up the rest from reference TRBV5-5 and TRBJ1-2 gives the full variable domain: DAGVTQSPTHLIKTRGQQVTLRCSPISGHKSVSWYQQVLGQGPQFIFQYYEKEERGRGNFPDRFSARQFPNYSSELNVNALLLGDSALYLCASSLEGNPYGYTFGSGTRLTVV.

The genes are TRBV7-9 and TRBJ2-5; D gene ambiguous. With the DNA end fitting TRBJ2-7 better, the J assignment may be wrong. This CDR3 is 12 amino acids long. Germline CDR1 is SEHNR and CDR2 is FQNEAQ (reference sequence). This chain's CDR3 is CASRDPLGEQYF. Here the CDR3 DNA reads TGTGCCAGCAGAGATCCCCTGGGCGAGCAGTACTTC.

The chain recombines TRBV6-4 with TRBJ1-2, with 7 bases that match TRBD1. The CDR3 is 13 amino acids. With 2 bases clipped from V and 7 bases from J, the junction kept 4 bases outside the gene matches. Germline V gives CDR1 MRHNA, CDR2 SNTAGT. This CDR3 is CASSDQQGTGYTF. DNA of the CDR3: TGTGCCAGCAGTGACCAACAGGGGACTGGCTACACCTTC.

The rearrangement links TRBV12-5 to TRBJ2-1, with 11 bases fitting TRBD2. Germline V lookup: CDR1 LGHNT, CDR2 FRNRAP. Trimming cost V 9 bases and J 7 bases; bases outside gene matches: 8. CDR3 length: 14 amino acids. The CDR3 spells CASLTSGSLNEQFF. The CDR3 nucleotides are TGTGCTAGCCTAACTAGCGGGAGTTTAAATGAGCAGTTCTTC.

The rearrangement links TRBV19 to TRBJ2-5; D ambiguous. The CDR3 covers 14 residues. Germline values: CDR1 LNHDA, CDR2 SQIVND (reference sequence). Between the trimmed V and J ends, which lost 1 base and 1 base, there was a span of 7 bases. The CDR3 loop is CASSIGPSQETQYF. CDR3 sequence (DNA): TGTGCCAGTAGTATAGGACCGAGCCAAGAGACCCAGTACTTC.

The chain employs TRBV5-4 and TRBJ2-1, with 7 bases that match TRBD2. Germline CDR1 reads SGHNT; CDR2 reads YYREEE (reference sequence). V lost 0 bases to trimming and J lost 3 bases; unmatched junction nucleotides: 3. The CDR3 consists of 15 residues. The DNA of the CDR3 is TGTGCCAGCAGCTTGGGCGGGAGCCTCTACAATGAGCAGTTCTTC. It yields the protein CASSLGGSLYNEQFF.

This clone has more than one count but fewer than ten. The chain uses TRBV29-1 and TRBJ2-2; D perhaps matches TRBD2 (5 bases). The CDR3 sequence is 10 residues long. The germline gives CDR1 SQVTM, CDR2 ANQGSEA. V was shortened by 7 bases and J by 7 bases, with 7 bases between the two germline ends. CDR3 amino acids: CSGGDGELFF. The CDR3 nucleotides read TGCAGCGGGGGAGACGGGGAGCTGTTTTTT.

The chain carries TRBV7-2 and TRBJ1-1, with D hard to call. The V and J ends lost 6 bases and 0 bases respectively, with 11 bases between them. This CDR3 contains 14 residues. From germline, CDR1 is SGHTA and CDR2 FQGNSA. CDR3 nucleotide sequence: TGTGCCAGCAGACCTACCCAGGTGAACACTGAAGCTTTCTTT. Translating gives CASRPTQVNTEAFF. The whole variable domain, remainder taken from reference TRBV7-2 and TRBJ1-1, is GAGVSQSPSNKVTEKGKDVELRCDPISGHTALYWYRQSLGQGLEFLIYFQGNSAPDKSGLPSDRFSAERTGGSVSTLTIQRTQQEDSAVYLCASRPTQVNTEAFFGQGTRLTVV.

This chain connects TRBV6-6 to TRBJ2-7; 8 positions match TRBD2. The CDR3 extends over 15 amino acids. Germline CDR1 MNHNY, CDR2 SVGAGI (reference sequence). Unmatched junction bases numbered 7, after V lost 0 bases and J lost 6 bases. CDR3 DNA: TGTGCCAGCAGTTACTCTAGCGGACTAGCAACCGAGCAGTACTTC. Amino acid sequence: CASSYSSGLATEQYF.

This clone showed up just once. The rearrangement joins TRBV18 to TRBJ2-7, with 7 bases matching TRBD1. Trimming removed 8 bases from V and 2 bases from J; junction bases left unmatched: 9. Germline CDR1 KGHSH, CDR2 LQKENI. The CDR3 is 14 amino acids. In nucleotides, the CDR3 is TGTGCCAGCGCCCCGGGACAGCCGCCCTACGAGCAGTACTTC. As protein: CASAPGQPPYEQYF.

The table lists this clone with a count of one. The chain employs TRBV11-2 and TRBJ1-4; D gene unclear. Between the trimmed V and J ends, which lost 5 bases and 3 bases, there was a span of 16 bases. This CDR3 has 16 residues. CDR1 SGHAT and CDR2 FQNNGV come from the germline V gene. The CDR3: CASSARPPSANEKLFF. CDR3 nucleotides: TGTGCCAGCAGCGCCCGACCCCCGTCAGCTAATGAAAAACTGTTTTTT.

The chain joins TRBV9 to TRBJ2-7, with 7 bases matching TRBD1. This CDR3 is 15 amino acids long. The germline CDR1 and CDR2 sequences are SGDLS and YYNGEE. With 1 base clipped from V and 4 bases from J, the junction kept 8 bases outside the gene matches. Written as DNA, the CDR3 is TGTGCCAGCAGCGTAAGGGCAGGGGGTTGGTACGAGCAGTACTTC. The encoded protein is CASSVRAGGWYEQYF.